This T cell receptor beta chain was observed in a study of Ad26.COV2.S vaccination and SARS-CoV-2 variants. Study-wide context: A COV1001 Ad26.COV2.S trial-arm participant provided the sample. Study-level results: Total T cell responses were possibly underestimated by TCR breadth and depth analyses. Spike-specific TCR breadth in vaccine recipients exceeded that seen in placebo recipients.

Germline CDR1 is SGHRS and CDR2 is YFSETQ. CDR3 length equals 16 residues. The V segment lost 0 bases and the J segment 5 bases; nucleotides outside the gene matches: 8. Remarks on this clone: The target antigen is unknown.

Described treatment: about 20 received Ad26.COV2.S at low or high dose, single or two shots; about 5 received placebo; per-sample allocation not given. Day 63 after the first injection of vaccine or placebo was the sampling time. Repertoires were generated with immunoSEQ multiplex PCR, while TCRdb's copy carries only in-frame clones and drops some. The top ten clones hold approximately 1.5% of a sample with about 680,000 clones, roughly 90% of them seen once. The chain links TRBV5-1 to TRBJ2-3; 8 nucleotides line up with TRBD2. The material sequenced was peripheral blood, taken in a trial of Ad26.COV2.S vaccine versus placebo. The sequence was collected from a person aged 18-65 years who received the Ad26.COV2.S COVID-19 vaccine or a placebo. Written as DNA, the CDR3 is TGCGCCAGCAGCTTGGCCCAGCGGGGGCCGGAAGATACGCAGTATTTT. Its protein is CASSLAQRGPEDTQYF.